These 10 T cell receptor beta chains share one sample of origin, sequenced in a study of CD8+CD57+ T cells in acquired aplastic anemia. Patients picked for sequencing had shown CD8+CD57+ cell expansion detected by flow cytometry. TCR beta VDJ and CDR3 were profiled, and genomic DNA was the template. TCRdb itself ran the reads through MiXCR, one entry per CDR3 protein. This table has 450,000 to 550,000 distinct CDR3 sequences, approximately 32% appearing once. The specimen sequenced was sorted CD4+, CD8+, or CD8+CD57+ T cells (not recorded which) from PBMCs. The receptors stem from a human donor with aplastic anemia.

This clonotype has a count of ten or more. The V call is TRBV4-3, the J call TRBJ1-6; D not resolved. The V gene lost 1 base and the J gene lost 5 bases, with 6 bases spanning the gap. The V gene's germline CDR1 is LGHNA and CDR2 YSLEER. The CDR3 has 14 amino acids. The CDR3 loop reads CASSQGADNSPLHF. In nucleotides, the CDR3 is TGCGCCAGCAGCCAAGGGGCAGATAATTCACCCCTCCACTTT.

V usage is TRBV10-1 and J usage is TRBJ1-1, with 8 bases identical to TRBD1. From germline, CDR1 is WNHNN and CDR2 SYGVQD (reference sequence). The CDR3 is made up of 17 amino acids. The V segment lost 5 bases and the J segment 4 bases; nucleotides outside the gene matches: 15. The CDR3 reads CASSPFLDRGGGTEAFF. CDR3 bases: TGCGCCAGCAGTCCATTCCTCGACAGGGGCGGGGGCACTGAAGCTTTCTTT.

This rearrangement joins TRBV5-1 to TRBJ2-3; D possibly matches TRBD1 or TRBD2 (5 bases each). V lost 4 bases and J 2 bases, leaving 11 bases between the germline ends. The germline CDR1 and CDR2 sequences are SGHRS and YFSETQ. The CDR3 covers 14 residues. This chain's CDR3 is CASSPVGTTDTQYF. Written as DNA, the CDR3 is TGCGCCAGCAGCCCGGTCGGGACCACAGATACGCAGTATTTT.

Notes on this clonotype: A read error is likely, as this CDR3 ends without the conserved phenylalanine or tryptophan. The genes are TRBV2 and TRBJ2-7, with D possibly matching TRBD1 (5 bases). The CDR3 totals 16 residues. Trimming shortened V by 6 bases and J by 1 base, and 19 bases separated the two germline ends. Germline V CDR1 and CDR2: SNHLY, FYNNEI. CDR3 sequence reads: CASSELTGIRSYEQYL. CDR3 nucleotide sequence: TGTGCCAGCAGCGAATTAACAGGTATTCGGTCCTACGAGCAGTACCTC.

This clonotype was recorded at least ten times. J is TRBJ1-1 and V is TRBV25-1; D is uncertain. The CDR3 loop spans 10 amino acids. Per germline, CDR1 MGHDK and CDR2 SYGVNS. V dropped 7 bases and J dropped 4 bases, with 4 bases sitting between them. CDR3: CASKGTEAFF. The CDR3 coding sequence is TGTGCCAGCAAGGGCACTGAAGCTTTCTTT.

The V and J genes are TRBV29-1 and TRBJ2-1, with 9 positions matching TRBD1. The ends lost 5 bases at V and 2 bases at J; junction bases unmatched: 7. Germline V gene sequence: CDR1 SQVTM, CDR2 ANQGSEA. This CDR3 comprises 15 residues. The DNA of the CDR3 is TGCAGCGTTAGAACGGGACAGGGCGCCTACAATGAGCAGTTCTTC. Its translation is CSVRTGQGAYNEQFF.

Regarding this clonotype: This may come from a read error, since a much larger clone is one base off. The rearrangement joins TRBV20-1 to TRBJ1-2; tentatively, D is TRBD1 (6 bases). This CDR3 has 12 amino acids. CDR1 DFQATT and CDR2 SNEGSKA come from the germline V gene (reference sequence). V shed 7 bases and J shed 1 base, with 10 bases lying between them. CDR3 sequence (DNA): TGCAGTGGGGTACAGGGTAACTATGGCTACACCTTC. Translation: CSGVQGNYGYTF.

V and J are TRBV6-1 and TRBJ2-1, with D possibly matching TRBD2 (5 bases). Germline V gene lookup returns CDR1 MNHNS and CDR2 SASEGT. The CDR3 spans 15 residues. Trimming pared 6 bases from V and 9 bases from J, leaving 21 bases between. CDR3 sequence (DNA): TGTGCCAGCAGAACCCGGGGTCTAGTCTTGGGTGAGCAGTTCTTC. Protein: CASRTRGLVLGEQFF.

The V gene is TRBV12-3 or TRBV12-4, the J gene TRBJ1-2; TRBD1 matches at 9 bases. Trimming took 5 bases from V and 2 from J; bases not matched to a gene: 6. The CDR3 has 15 residues. CDR3 amino acids: CASSHRDRANYGYTF. The CDR3 nucleotides are TGTGCCAGCAGTCACCGGGACAGGGCGAACTATGGCTACACCTTC.

In its sample, this clonotype was seen a few times. This chain joins TRBV6-1 and TRBJ1-2; TRBD1 might be the D (5 bases). Deletions cut 1 base from V and 4 bases from J, with 13 bases between. Germline V gene sequence: CDR1 MNHNS, CDR2 SASEGT. The CDR3 totals 15 residues. DNA for the CDR3: TGTGCCAGCAGTGAAGTGCGCAGGGTTATCTATGGCTACACCTTC. This sequence encodes CASSEVRRVIYGYTF.